This T cell receptor beta chain was documented in a study of shared clonotypes between healthy human individuals. Over several immunoSEQ plates, each subset's genomic DNA was distributed in even portions. Clones were read by immunoSEQ multiplex PCR, and TCRdb kept only the in-frame ones, dropping some. This sample carries around 1.6 million clones, approximately 98% of them seen once, and the ten largest clones take about 0.45%. Turning to this clone: Its antigen is unidentified.

V was shortened by 1 base and J by 5 bases, with 12 bases between the two germline ends. CDR3 size: 14 residues. The germline CDR1 and CDR2 sequences are SGHKS and YYEKEE (reference sequence). Whole-study results and caveats: The rarefaction results pointed to incomplete sorted-subset sequencing despite large depth. Estimated richness was generally greater in naive than memory subsets. The four-donor shared clonotypes exceeded non-shared clonotypes in generation probability, with non-shared ones scoring lower.

The sample comprised naive CD4+ T cells sorted from blood. This sample's subset: CD45RA+ positively selected. V gene TRBV5-5 combines with J gene TRBJ2-5; D is ambiguous. This receptor was identified in a man in his thirties or forties in good health. The CDR3 region is CASSLRRGRETQYF. CDR3 nucleotide sequence: TGTGCCAGCAGCTTGCGGCGCGGCCGGGAGACCCAGTACTTC.